The rows below give T cell receptor beta chains drawn from one sample of a study of early T cells in non-severe SARS-CoV-2 infection. TCRdb re-derived calls from the 5' RACE reads in MiXCR, one entry per CDR3 protein. The data hold 20,000 to 25,000 distinct CDR3 sequences, with 5.5% to 7% observed a single time. Sequencing was done on a sample of whole blood. These receptors all come from an adult who was a healthcare worker with PCR-confirmed SARS-CoV-2 infection or an uninfected control (not recorded which). Both conserved end residues are part of each CDR3. D genes are given only for firm matches. Only part of the rows carry a size: once, few, many, or a class if the clone is expanded.

>TRBJ1-1|TRBV4-3|NA|NA
CASSQRALGSEAFF
TGCGCCAGCAGCCAAAGGGCACTAGGGTCTGAAGCTTTCTTT
>TRBJ1-1|TRBV20-1|few|NA
CSARDHAGIPEAFF
TGCAGTGCTAGAGATCACGCAGGGATCCCTGAAGCTTTCTTT
>TRBJ2-3|TRBV12-3/TRBV12-4|many|NA
CASSPTRSTDTQYF
TGTGCCAGCAGTCCCACCCGAAGCACAGATACGCAGTATTTT
>TRBJ1-1|TRBV18|few|TRBD1
CASSPGQGPSNTEAFF
TGTGCCAGCTCACCCGGACAGGGCCCATCGAACACTGAAGCTTTCTTT
>TRBJ1-1|TRBV15|many|NA
CATSPHFEQGEAFF
TGTGCCACCAGCCCCCATTTCGAACAGGGTGAAGCTTTCTTT
>TRBJ2-7|TRBV5-1|many|NA
CASSTSPTAGGEQYF
TGCGCCAGCAGCACTTCGCCTACTGCTGGGGGCGAGCAGTACTTC
>TRBJ2-3|TRBV7-3|NA|TRBD2
CASSQRGDTQYF
TGTGCCAGCAGCCAGCGGGGCGATACGCAGTATTTT
>TRBJ2-1|TRBV12-3/TRBV12-4|NA|NA
CASVSGGDEQFF
TGTGCCAGCGTTTCGGGGGGCGATGAGCAGTTCTTC
>TRBJ1-4|TRBV20-1|few|NA
CSARSFGGNEKLFF
TGCAGTGCCCGCTCTTTTGGCGGTAATGAAAAACTGTTTTTT
>TRBJ1-4|TRBV25-1|many|NA
CASSAPVNEKLFF
TGTGCCAGCAGTGCGCCAGTTAATGAAAAACTGTTTTTT
>TRBJ2-1|TRBV28|many|TRBD1
CASSLTLIPGQGHEQFF
TGTGCCAGCAGTTTGACTCTAATCCCGGGACAGGGGCATGAGCAGTTCTTC